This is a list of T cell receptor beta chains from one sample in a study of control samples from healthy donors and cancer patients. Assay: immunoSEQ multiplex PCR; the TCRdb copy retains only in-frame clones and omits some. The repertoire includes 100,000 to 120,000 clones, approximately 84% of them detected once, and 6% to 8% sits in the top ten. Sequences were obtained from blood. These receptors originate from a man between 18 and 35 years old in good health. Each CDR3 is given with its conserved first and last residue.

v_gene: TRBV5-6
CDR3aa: CASSLSGRGEYF

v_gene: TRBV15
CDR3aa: CATSIYDRGGYGYTF

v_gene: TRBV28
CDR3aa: CASRPFAGGGYTF

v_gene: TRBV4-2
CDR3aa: CASSQADGYTF

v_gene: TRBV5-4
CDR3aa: CASSSQTSGSEETQYF

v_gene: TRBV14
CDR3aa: CASSQVSGGLSFYGYTF

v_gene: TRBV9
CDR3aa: CASSLRRTGPYGYTF

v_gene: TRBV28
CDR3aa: CASSNNPGTAYGYTF

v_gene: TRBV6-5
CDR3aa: CASSSLGGPPDTQYF

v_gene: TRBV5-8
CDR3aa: CASSMGRVTYNEQFF

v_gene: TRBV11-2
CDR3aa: CASSLDLGQGNYEQYF

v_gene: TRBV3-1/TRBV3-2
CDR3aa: CASSRTGTDLGYTF

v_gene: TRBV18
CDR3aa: CASSPSFGTGELFF

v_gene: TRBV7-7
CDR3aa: CASSPHDRGTDTQYF

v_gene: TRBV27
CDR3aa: CASSPLRGQGNQPQHF

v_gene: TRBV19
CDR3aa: CAKREQGANEQYF